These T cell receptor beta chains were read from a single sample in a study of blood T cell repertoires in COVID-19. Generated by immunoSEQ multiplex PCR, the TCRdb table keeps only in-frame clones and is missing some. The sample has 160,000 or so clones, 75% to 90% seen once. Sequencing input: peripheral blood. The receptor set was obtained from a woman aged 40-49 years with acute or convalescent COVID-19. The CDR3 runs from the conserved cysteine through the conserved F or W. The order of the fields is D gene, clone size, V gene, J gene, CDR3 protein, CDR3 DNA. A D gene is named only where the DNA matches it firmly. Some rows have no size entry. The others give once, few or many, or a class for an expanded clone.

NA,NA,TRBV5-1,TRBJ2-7,CASSPGGFGGAVYEQYF,TGCGCCAGCAGCCCCGGCGGGTTTGGAGGGGCCGTGTACGAGCAGTACTTC
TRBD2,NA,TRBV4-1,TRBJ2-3,CASSQTVGGDTQYF,TGCGCCAGCAGCCAAACTGTCGGGGGGGATACGCAGTATTTT
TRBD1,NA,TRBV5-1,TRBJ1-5,CASSAGTERGQPQHF,TGCGCCAGCAGCGCAGGGACAGAACGGGGTCAGCCCCAGCATTTT
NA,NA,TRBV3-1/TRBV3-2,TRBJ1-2,CASSHRVFDGYTF,TGTGCCAGCAGCCACCGGGTGTTCGATGGCTACACCTTC
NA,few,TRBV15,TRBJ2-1,CATSRRLQVLALADEQFF,TGTGCCACCAGCCGCCGCCTACAGGTTTTAGCCCTGGCGGATGAGCAGTTCTTC
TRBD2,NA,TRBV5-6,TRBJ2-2,CAAGTRINTGELFF,TGTGCCGCGGGGACTAGAATAAACACCGGGGAGCTGTTTTTT
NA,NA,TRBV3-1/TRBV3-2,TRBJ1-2,CASSQEFPEDSYGYTF,TGTGCCAGCAGCCAAGAGTTCCCGGAAGACTCCTATGGCTACACCTTC
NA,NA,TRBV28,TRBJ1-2,CASSSGVGGVYGYTF,TGTGCCAGCAGTTCCGGGGTTGGTGGAGTGTATGGCTACACCTTC
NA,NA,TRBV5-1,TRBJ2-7,CASRRNRDHEQYF,TGCGCCAGCAGACGAAACAGGGACCACGAGCAGTACTTC
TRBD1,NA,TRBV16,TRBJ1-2,CASSQWTGNYGYTF,TGTGCCAGCAGCCAATGGACAGGGAACTATGGCTACACCTTC
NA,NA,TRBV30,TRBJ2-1,CAWRRPGQSYNEQFF,TGTGCCTGGAGGCGCCCGGGACAATCCTACAATGAGCAGTTCTTC
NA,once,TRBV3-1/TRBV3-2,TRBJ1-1,CASSQWGGDTEAFF,TGTGCCAGCAGCCAATGGGGCGGGGACACTGAAGCTTTCTTT
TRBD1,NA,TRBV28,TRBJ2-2,CASISSAGGTGELFF,TGTGCCAGCATTTCGAGCGCAGGGGGTACCGGGGAGCTGTTTTTT
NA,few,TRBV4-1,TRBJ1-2,CASSQERVSNYGYTF,TGCGCCAGCAGCCAAGAACGAGTTTCTAACTATGGCTACACCTTC
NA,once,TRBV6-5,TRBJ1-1,CASTKLDKNTEAFF,TGTGCCAGCACCAAACTGGACAAGAACACTGAAGCTTTCTTT
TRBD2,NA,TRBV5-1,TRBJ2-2,CASSQKAGVNTGELFF,TGCGCCAGCAGTCAGAAAGCGGGGGTGAACACCGGGGAGCTGTTTTTT
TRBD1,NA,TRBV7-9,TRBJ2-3,CASSDRQGWADTQYF,TGTGCCAGCAGCGATAGACAGGGATGGGCAGATACGCAGTATTTT
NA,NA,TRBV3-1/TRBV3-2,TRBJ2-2,CASSTPGTATGELFF,TGTGCCAGCAGCACCCCCGGGACTGCCACCGGGGAGCTGTTTTTT
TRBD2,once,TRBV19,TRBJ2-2,CASSISGGSTGELFF,TGTGCCAGTAGTATTAGCGGGGGATCGACCGGGGAGCTGTTTTTT
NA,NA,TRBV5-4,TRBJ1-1,CASTTRAGVTFF,TGTGCCAGCACCACAAGGGCGGGTGTGACTTTCTTT
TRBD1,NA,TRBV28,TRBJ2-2,CASSSGQFVVGELFF,TGTGCCAGCAGTTCGGGACAGTTCGTGGTCGGGGAGCTGTTTTTT
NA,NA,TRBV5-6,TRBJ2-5,CASSRTTGGETQYF,TGTGCCAGCAGCCGCACCACAGGTGGAGAGACCCAGTACTTC
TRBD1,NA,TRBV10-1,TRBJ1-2,CASSDGQGFCGYTF,TGCGCCAGCAGTGACGGACAGGGCTTCTGTGGCTACACCTTC
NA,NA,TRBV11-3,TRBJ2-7,CASSLGSTQAGEQYF,TGTGCCAGCAGCTTAGGCAGTACACAGGCGGGAGAGCAGTACTTC
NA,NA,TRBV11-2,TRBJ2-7,CASSLGNHEQYF,TGTGCCAGCAGCTTAGGTAATCACGAGCAGTACTTC
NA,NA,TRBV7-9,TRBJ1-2,CASSFKTDNYGYTF,TGTGCCAGCAGCTTCAAGACAGACAACTATGGCTACACCTTC
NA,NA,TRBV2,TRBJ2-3,CASSHRDVDTQYF,TGTGCCAGCAGTCACAGGGACGTCGATACGCAGTATTTT
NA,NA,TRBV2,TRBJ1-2,CASTVMTGENYGYTF,TGTGCCAGCACCGTAATGACAGGTGAAAACTATGGCTACACCTTC
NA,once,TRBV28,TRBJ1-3,CASSLQWPSGNTIYF,TGTGCCAGCAGTTTGCAGTGGCCCTCTGGAAACACCATATATTTT
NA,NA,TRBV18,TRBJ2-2,CASSPPEGRNTGELFF,TGTGCCAGCTCACCACCGGAGGGACGGAACACCGGGGAGCTGTTTTTT
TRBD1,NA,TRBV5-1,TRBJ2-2,CASSLTGAGSSTGELFF,TGCGCCAGCAGCTTGACAGGGGCGGGTTCGAGCACCGGGGAGCTGTTTTTT
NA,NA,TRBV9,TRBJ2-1,CASSVGLAQRYNEQFF,TGTGCCAGCAGCGTAGGCCTAGCCCAGAGATACAATGAGCAGTTCTTC
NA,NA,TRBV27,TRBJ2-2,CASSLYIRSQNTGELFF,TGTGCCAGCAGTTTATATATACGGAGCCAGAACACCGGGGAGCTGTTTTTT
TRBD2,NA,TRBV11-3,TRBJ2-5,CASSLTGGEGRETQYF,TGTGCCAGCAGCTTAACGGGAGGGGAGGGGCGGGAGACCCAGTACTTC
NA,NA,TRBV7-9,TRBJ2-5,CASSLSGEETQYF,TGTGCCAGCAGCTTATCAGGGGAAGAGACCCAGTACTTC
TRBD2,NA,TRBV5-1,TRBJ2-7,CASSLGASGTYEQYF,TGCGCCAGCAGCTTGGGGGCTAGCGGGACCTACGAGCAGTACTTC
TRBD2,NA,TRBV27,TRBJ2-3,CASRRGGGSTDTQYF,TGTGCCAGCAGACGAGGCGGGGGAAGCACAGATACGCAGTATTTT
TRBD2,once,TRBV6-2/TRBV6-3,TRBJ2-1,CASSSRLAAYNEQFF,TGTGCCAGCAGTAGCCGGCTAGCGGCTTACAATGAGCAGTTCTTC
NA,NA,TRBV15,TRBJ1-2,CATSRSGGEGGGYTF,TGTGCCACCAGCAGAAGCGGGGGCGAGGGGGGTGGCTACACCTTC
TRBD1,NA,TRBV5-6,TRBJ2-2,CASRRDRGSTGELFF,TGTGCCAGCAGGAGGGACAGGGGATCCACCGGGGAGCTGTTTTTT
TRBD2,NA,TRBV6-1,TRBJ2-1,CASSTGTSGNEQFF,TGTGCCAGCAGTACCGGGACTAGCGGAAATGAGCAGTTCTTC
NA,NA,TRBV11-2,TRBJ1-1,CASSLDLGRGTEAFF,TGTGCCAGCAGCTTAGATTTGGGGCGAGGCACTGAAGCTTTCTTT